This T cell receptor (beta chain) was recovered during a study of T cells in Graves' hyperthyroidism and ophthalmopathy. General study points: Blood also carried most thyroid clonotypes expanded above 0.001.

Germline CDR1 SGHTA, CDR2 FQGNSA. After removal of 5 bases from V and 4 bases from J, the junction contained 4 bases not matched to a gene. The CDR3 runs to 14 residues. Amplified TCR beta CDR3 regions derived from RNA transcripts. The HTBI primer set drove a first-round RT-PCR of the TCR CDR3. One entry per CDR3 protein, called by TCRdb with MiXCR from the multiplex PCR reads. In the table there are a few hundred thousand distinct CDR3 sequences, about 43% of which are singletons. Graves' hyperthyroidism qualified as stable when ophthalmopathy did not progress within 18 months. This clonotype appeared a few times. Antigen specificity is unknown.

This chain joins TRBV7-2 and TRBJ1-1, with 10 bases that match TRBD1. The sequence was collected from a woman in her late teens or twenties with Graves' hyperthyroidism. The sequenced sample consisted of peripheral blood or thyroid tissue (not recorded which). DNA for the CDR3: TGTGCCAGCAGCATCGACAGGGGGCTCACTGAAGCTTTCTTT. As protein: CASSIDRGLTEAFF.